These 8 T cell receptor beta chains were sequenced from one sample in a study of T cell repertoires in cytomegalovirus infection. Their target antigens are unknown. In TCRdb, the reads were re-called with MiXCR into one record per CDR3 protein. The repertoire has hundreds of thousands of distinct CDR3 sequences, around 32% of them found once; the top ten carry 15% to 20%. The specimen was cultured PBMCs, collected from culture after CMV antigen stimulation. The receptors were sampled from a human donor in good health (CMV status not recorded). Some clones in this sample may be carry-over from other donors' samples.

The rearrangement uses TRBV12-3 or TRBV12-4 and TRBJ1-5; D not resolved. With 7 bases removed from V and 3 bases from J, the gap between germline ends came to 10 bases. The CDR3 totals 13 residues. CDR3 sequence: CASKADYNQPQHF. In DNA, the CDR3 is TGTGCCAGCAAGGCAGACTACAATCAGCCCCAGCATTTT.

This chain connects TRBV12-3 or TRBV12-4 to TRBJ2-5, with 8 bases aligning to TRBD1. The CDR3 contains 14 residues. After removal of 6 bases from V and 7 bases from J, the junction contained 10 bases not matched to a gene. For the CDR3, the DNA is TGTGCCAGCAGGTTGACAGGGGCGTTAGGGACCCAGTACTTC. It yields the protein CASRLTGALGTQYF.

The sample holds a few counts of this clonotype. The CDR3 DNA reads TGTGCCAGCAGTTCATCTGGCTGGGGCACCGGGGAGCTGTTTTTT. Translated: CASSSSGWGTGELFF. This rearrangement joins TRBV28 to TRBJ2-2, with D uncertain. V shed 4 bases and J shed 4 bases, with 13 bases lying between them. Germline V gene sequence: CDR1 MDHEN, CDR2 SYDVKM. CDR3 length: 15 residues.

This clonotype was seen a single time. V and J are TRBV15 and TRBJ2-7, with TRBD1 matching over 8 bases. The CDR3 totals 14 residues. The V gene end was trimmed by 1 base and the J gene end by 7 bases; junction bases not matched to a gene: 6. Germline V gene lookup returns CDR1 LNHNV and CDR2 YYDKDF (reference sequence). The CDR3 sequence: CATSRVADRAEQYF. The CDR3 coding sequence is TGTGCCACCAGCAGAGTTGCGGACAGGGCTGAGCAGTACTTC.

This clonotype occurred many times. A junction end diverges from the germline sequence, so it may reflect a read error. V is TRBV4-3 and J is TRBJ2-5; the D gene is possibly TRBD1 (6 bases). This CDR3 has 13 amino acids. Germline V lookup: CDR1 LGHNA, CDR2 YSLEER. As DNA, the CDR3 is TGTGCCAGCAGCCAGGACAGCCGAGAGACCCAGTACTTC. The encoded protein is CASSQDSRETQYF.

A single count supports this clonotype. This chain joins TRBV7-9 and TRBJ1-2; D is undetermined. Germline-derived CDR1 and CDR2 are SEHNR and FQNEAQ (reference sequence). V was clipped by 5 bases and J by 6 bases, with 28 bases between them. This CDR3 has 18 residues. Written as DNA, the CDR3 is TGTGCCAGCAGCCTTACCAATTTCTCGACCGGGCATATGCATGGCTACACCTTC. Protein: CASSLTNFSTGHMHGYTF.

The chain carries TRBV18 and TRBJ1-4, with 11 bases aligning to TRBD1. The germline V gene has CDR1 KGHSH and CDR2 LQKENI. J was trimmed by 6 bases and V by 3 bases; bases with no gene match: 0. The CDR3 is made up of 14 amino acids. The CDR3 DNA reads as TGTGCCAGCTCACCGGGACAGGGGGATGAAAAACTGTTTTTT. This gives the protein CASSPGQGDEKLFF.

This clonotype has only a few counts. The chain is built from TRBV5-5 and TRBJ1-2; 9 bases fit TRBD1. The CDR3 covers 17 residues. V was pared by 1 base and J by 8 bases, with 15 bases of the junction left unmatched. Per germline, CDR1 SGHKS and CDR2 YYEKEE (reference sequence). CDR3 in amino acids: CASSLRTGVFGGSGYTF. The CDR3 DNA reads as TGTGCCAGCAGCTTGAGGACAGGGGTCTTCGGGGGGTCCGGCTACACCTTC. Using reference TRBV5-5 and TRBJ1-2 for the parts outside the CDR3, the full variable domain is DAGVTQSPTHLIKTRGQQVTLRCSPISGHKSVSWYQQVLGQGPQFIFQYYEKEERGRGNFPDRFSARQFPNYSSELNVNALLLGDSALYLCASSLRTGVFGGSGYTFGSGTRLTVV.